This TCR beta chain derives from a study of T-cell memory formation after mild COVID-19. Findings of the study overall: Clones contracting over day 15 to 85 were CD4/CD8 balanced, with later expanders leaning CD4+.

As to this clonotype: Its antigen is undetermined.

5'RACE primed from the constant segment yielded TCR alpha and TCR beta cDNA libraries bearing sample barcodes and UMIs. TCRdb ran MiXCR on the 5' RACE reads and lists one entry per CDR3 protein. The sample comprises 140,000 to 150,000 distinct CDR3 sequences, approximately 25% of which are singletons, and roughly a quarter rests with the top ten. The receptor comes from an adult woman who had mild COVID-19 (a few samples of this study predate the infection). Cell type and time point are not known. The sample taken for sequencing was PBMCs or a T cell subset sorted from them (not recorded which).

CDR3 coding DNA: TGCAGTGCTAGATCAACAGGGGGCCCCGAAAAGCATTTT. Translating it yields CSARSTGGPEKHF. This chain links TRBV20-1 with TRBJ1-5, with TRBD1 matching over 9 bases. This CDR3 is built from 13 residues. Trimming took 2 bases from V and 14 from J; bases not matched to a gene: 10. CDR1 and CDR2 (germline): DFQATT, SNEGSKA (reference sequence).